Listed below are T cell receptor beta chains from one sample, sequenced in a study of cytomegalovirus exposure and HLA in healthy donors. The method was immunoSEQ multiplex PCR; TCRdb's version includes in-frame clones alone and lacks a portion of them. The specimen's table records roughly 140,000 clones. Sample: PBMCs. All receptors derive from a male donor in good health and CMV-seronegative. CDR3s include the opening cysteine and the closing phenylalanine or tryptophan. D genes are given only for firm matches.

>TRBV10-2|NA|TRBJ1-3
CASSAGSDSGNTIYF
TGCGCCAGCAGTGCCGGCAGCGACTCTGGAAACACCATATATTTT
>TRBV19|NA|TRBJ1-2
CASSIPDGYTF
TGTGCCAGTAGTATTCCGGATGGCTACACCTTC
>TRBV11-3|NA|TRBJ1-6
CASSWTMSSPLHF
TGTGCCAGCAGCTGGACTATGAGTTCACCCCTCCACTTT
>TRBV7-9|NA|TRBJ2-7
CASSGPGTSYEQYF
TGTGCCAGCAGCGGACCCGGGACTTCGTACGAGCAGTACTTC
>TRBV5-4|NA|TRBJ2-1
CASSLLRSSYNEQFF
TGTGCCAGCAGCTTGTTAAGGAGCTCCTACAATGAGCAGTTCTTC
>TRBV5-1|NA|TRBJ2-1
CASSLDSNSYNEQFF
TGCGCCAGCAGCCTGGACAGTAACTCCTACAATGAGCAGTTCTTC
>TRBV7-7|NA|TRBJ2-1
CASSLAAVNEQFF
TGTGCTAGCAGCTTAGCGGCCGTGAATGAGCAGTTCTTC
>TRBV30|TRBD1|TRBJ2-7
CALRTGPYEQYF
TGTGCCTTAAGGACAGGGCCCTACGAGCAGTACTTC
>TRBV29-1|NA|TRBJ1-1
CSVEETGAAFF
TGCAGCGTTGAAGAAACAGGCGCAGCTTTCTTT
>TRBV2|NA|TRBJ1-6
CASSAAGVKGNSPLHF
TGTGCCAGCAGTGCGGCAGGGGTGAAGGGGAATTCACCCCTCCACTTT
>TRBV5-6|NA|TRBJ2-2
CASSLVSGLELFF
TGTGCCAGCAGCTTGGTTTCGGGTCTGGAGCTGTTTTTT
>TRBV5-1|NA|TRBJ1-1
CATRGRVRDTEAFF
TGCGCCACTCGAGGCAGGGTAAGGGACACTGAAGCTTTCTTT
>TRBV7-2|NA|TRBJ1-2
CASSLGGTNYGYTF
TGTGCCAGCAGCCTTGGAGGAACTAACTATGGCTACACCTTC
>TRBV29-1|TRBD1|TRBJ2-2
CSGQGLNTGELFF
TGCAGCGGACAGGGGTTAAACACCGGGGAGCTGTTTTTT
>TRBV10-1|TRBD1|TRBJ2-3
CASRRTGLHTQYF
TGCGCCAGCAGAAGGACAGGCCTTCATACGCAGTATTTT
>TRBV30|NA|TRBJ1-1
CAWSGGVRADPAFF
TGTGCCTGGAGTGGCGGGGTTAGGGCCGATCCAGCTTTCTTT
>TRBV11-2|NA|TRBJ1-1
CASSFAPRGNTEAFF
TGTGCCAGCAGCTTCGCCCCACGGGGGAACACTGAAGCTTTCTTT
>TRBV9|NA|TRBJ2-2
CASSAGFGPGELFF
TGTGCCAGCAGCGCTGGTTTTGGGCCCGGGGAGCTGTTTTTT
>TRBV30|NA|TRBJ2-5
CAWSVGLLGETQYF
TGTGCCTGGAGTGTAGGTTTGCTCGGGGAGACCCAGTACTTC
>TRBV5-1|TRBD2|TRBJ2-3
CASSLDRTSGRARASTQYF
TGCGCCAGCAGCCTTGATAGGACTAGCGGGAGGGCACGTGCAAGTACGCAGTATTTT
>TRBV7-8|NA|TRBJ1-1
CASSLDGNRDAEAFF
TGTGCCAGCAGCTTAGACGGTAACAGGGACGCTGAAGCTTTCTTT
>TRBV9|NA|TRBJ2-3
CASSVDNGRAGTDTQYF
TGTGCCAGCAGCGTAGATAATGGGCGGGCGGGCACAGATACGCAGTATTTT
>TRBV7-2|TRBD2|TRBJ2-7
CASSLLPGLYEQYF
TGTGCCAGCAGCTTGTTACCGGGACTATACGAGCAGTACTTC
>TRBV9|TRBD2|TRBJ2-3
CASSVGGGGATDTQYF
TGTGCCAGCAGCGTAGGCGGCGGGGGGGCAACAGATACGCAGTATTTT
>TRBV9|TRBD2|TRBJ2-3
CASSVEGTMSADTQYF
TGTGCCAGCAGCGTAGAGGGGACTATGTCTGCAGATACGCAGTATTTT
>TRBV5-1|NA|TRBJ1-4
CASSLTGLDEKLFF
TGCGCCAGCAGCTTGACAGGGTTGGATGAAAAACTGTTTTTT
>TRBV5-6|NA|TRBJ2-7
CASSPGLGTYEQYF
TGTGCCAGCAGCCCTGGCCTGGGCACTTACGAGCAGTACTTC
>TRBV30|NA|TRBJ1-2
CAWSPPLTRRRDYGYTF
TGTGCCTGGAGCCCACCCCTTACAAGGCGCAGGGACTATGGCTACACCTTC
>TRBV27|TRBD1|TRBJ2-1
CASSFTPEAGTGHNEQFF
TGTGCCAGCAGTTTTACACCCGAGGCCGGGACAGGTCACAATGAGCAGTTCTTC